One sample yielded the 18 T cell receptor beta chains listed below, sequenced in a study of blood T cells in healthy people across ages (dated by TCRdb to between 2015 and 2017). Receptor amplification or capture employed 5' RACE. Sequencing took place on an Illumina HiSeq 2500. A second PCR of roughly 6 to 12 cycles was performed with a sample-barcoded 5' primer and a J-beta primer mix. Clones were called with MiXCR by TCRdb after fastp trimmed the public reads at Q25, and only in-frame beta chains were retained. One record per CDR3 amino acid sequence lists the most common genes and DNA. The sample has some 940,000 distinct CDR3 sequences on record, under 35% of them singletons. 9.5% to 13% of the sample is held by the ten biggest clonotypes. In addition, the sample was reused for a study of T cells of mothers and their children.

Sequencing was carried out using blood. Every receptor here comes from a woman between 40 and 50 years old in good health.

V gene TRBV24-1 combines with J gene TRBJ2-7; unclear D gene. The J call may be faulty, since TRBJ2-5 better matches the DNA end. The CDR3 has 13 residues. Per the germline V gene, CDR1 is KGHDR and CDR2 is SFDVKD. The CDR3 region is CATSDYPVETQYF. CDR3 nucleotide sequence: TGTGCCACCAGTGATTACCCCGTCGAGACCCAGTACTTC.

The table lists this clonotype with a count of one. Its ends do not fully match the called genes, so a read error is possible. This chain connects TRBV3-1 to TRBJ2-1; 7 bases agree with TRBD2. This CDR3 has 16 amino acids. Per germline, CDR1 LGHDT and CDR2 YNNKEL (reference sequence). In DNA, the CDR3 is TGTGCCAGCAACCAAGACCGCGGGGGAACCCACGAGACCCAGTTCTTC. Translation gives CASNQDRGGTHETQFF.

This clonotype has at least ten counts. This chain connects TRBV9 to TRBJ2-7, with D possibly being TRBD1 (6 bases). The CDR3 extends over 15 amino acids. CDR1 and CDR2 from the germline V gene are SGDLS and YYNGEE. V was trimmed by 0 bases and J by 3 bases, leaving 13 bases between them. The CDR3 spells CASSVETSRGYEQYF. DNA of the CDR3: TGTGCCAGCAGCGTAGAAACCTCCAGGGGCTACGAGCAGTACTTC.

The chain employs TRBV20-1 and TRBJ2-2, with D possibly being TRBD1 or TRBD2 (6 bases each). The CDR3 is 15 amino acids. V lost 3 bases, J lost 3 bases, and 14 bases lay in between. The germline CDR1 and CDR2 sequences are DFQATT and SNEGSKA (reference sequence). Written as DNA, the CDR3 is TGCAGTGCTAGTGGGGGCAGGGAGGACACCGGGGAGCTGTTTTTT. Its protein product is CSASGGREDTGELFF.

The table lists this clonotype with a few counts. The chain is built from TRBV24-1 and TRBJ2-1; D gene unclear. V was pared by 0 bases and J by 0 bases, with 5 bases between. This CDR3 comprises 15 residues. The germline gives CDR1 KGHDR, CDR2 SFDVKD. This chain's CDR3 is CATSDLTDSYNEQFF. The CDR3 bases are TGTGCCACCAGTGATTTGACAGACTCCTACAATGAGCAGTTCTTC.

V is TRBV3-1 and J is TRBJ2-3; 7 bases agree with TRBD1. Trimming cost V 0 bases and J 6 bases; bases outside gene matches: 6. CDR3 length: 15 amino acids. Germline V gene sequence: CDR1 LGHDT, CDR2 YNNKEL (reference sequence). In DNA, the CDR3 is TGTGCCAGCAGCCAAGATAAACAGGGGTACGATACGCAGTATTTT. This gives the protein CASSQDKQGYDTQYF.

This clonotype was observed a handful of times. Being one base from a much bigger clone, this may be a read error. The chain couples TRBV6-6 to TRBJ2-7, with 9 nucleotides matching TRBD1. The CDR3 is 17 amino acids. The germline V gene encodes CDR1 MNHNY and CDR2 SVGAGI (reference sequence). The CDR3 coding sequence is TGTGCCAGCAGCTACTCCAATGCGGGACAGGGTAGATACGAGCAGTACTTC. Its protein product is CASSYSNAGQGRYEQYF.

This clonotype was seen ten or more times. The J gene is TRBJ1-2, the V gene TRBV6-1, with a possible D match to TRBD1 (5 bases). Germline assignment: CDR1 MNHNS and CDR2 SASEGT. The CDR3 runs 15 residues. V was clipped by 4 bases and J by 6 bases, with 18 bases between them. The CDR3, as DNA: TGTGCCAGCAGTGTCGGGGGATCCGTTTCACATGGCTACACCTTC. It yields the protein CASSVGGSVSHGYTF.

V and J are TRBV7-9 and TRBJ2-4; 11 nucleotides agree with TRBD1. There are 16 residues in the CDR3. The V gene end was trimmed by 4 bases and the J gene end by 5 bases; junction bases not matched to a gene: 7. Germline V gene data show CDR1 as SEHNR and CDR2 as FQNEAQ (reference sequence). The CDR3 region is CASSWTGGDGQNIQYF. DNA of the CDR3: TGTGCCAGCAGCTGGACAGGGGGCGATGGTCAAAACATTCAGTACTTC.

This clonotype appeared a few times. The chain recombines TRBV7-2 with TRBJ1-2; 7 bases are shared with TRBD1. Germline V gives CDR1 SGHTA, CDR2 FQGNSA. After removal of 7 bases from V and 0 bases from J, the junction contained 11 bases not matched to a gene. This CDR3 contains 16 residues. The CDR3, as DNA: TGTGCCAGCACCCCGTACAGGGGATATGCTAACTATGGCTACACCTTC. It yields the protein CASTPYRGYANYGYTF.

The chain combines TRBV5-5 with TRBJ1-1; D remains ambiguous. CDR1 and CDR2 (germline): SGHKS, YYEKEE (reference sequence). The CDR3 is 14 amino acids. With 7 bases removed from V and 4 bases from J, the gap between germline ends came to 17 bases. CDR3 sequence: CASGWEGSVTEAFF. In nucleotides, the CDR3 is TGTGCCAGCGGATGGGAGGGTAGTGTCACTGAAGCTTTCTTT.

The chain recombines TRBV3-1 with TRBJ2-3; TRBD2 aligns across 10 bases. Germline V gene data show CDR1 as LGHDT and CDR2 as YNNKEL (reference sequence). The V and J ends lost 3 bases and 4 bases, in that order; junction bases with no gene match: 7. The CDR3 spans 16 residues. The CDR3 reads CASSQDLAGAPDTQYF. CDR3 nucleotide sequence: TGTGCCAGCAGCCAGGATCTAGCGGGGGCCCCAGATACGCAGTATTTT.

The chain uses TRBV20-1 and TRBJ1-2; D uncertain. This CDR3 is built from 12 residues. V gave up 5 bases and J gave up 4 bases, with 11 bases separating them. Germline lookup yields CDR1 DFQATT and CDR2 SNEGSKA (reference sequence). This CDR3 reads CSAPSGLYGYTF. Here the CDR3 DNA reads TGCAGTGCTCCCAGCGGCCTCTATGGCTACACCTTC.

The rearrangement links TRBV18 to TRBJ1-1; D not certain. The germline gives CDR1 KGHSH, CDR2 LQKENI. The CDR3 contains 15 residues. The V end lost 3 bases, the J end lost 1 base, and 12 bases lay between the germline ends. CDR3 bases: TGTGCCAGCTCACCTACTCCGGAAAAGAACACTGAAGCTTTCTTT. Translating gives CASSPTPEKNTEAFF.

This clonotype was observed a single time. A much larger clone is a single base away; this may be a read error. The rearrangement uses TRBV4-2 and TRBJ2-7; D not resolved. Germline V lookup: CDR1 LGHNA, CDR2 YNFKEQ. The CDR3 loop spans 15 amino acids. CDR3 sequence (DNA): TGTGCCAGCGGCCAAGAAAGAACAGACTCCTACGAGCAGTACTTC. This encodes CASGQERTDSYEQYF.

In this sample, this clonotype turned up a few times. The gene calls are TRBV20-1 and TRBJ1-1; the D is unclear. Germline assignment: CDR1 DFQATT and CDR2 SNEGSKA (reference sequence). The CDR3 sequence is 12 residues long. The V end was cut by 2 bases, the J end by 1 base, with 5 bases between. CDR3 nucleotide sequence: TGCAGTGCTAGAATTACGAACACTGAAGCTTTCTTT. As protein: CSARITNTEAFF.

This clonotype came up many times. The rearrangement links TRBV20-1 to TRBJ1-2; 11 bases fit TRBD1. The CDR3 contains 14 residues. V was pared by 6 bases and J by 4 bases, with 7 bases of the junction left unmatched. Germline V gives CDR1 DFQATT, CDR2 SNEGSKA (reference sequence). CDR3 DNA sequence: TGCAGTGCCGCTACCGGGACAGGGGGCTATGGCTACACCTTC. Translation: CSAATGTGGYGYTF.

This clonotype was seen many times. The CDR3 DNA follows: TGTGCCAGCGCCAATGGGGGGAGCTCCTACGAGCAGTACTTC. This sequence encodes CASANGGSSYEQYF. The chain employs TRBV28 and TRBJ2-7; TRBD2 is a possible D gene (6 bases). Germline values: CDR1 MDHEN, CDR2 SYDVKM. The V end lost 8 bases, the J end lost 0 bases, and 14 bases lay between the germline ends. The CDR3 is 14 residues long. Full variable domain (remainder filled in from reference TRBV28 and TRBJ2-7): DVKVTQSSRYLVKRTGEKVFLECVQDMDHENMFWYRQDPGLGLRLIYFSYDVKMKEKGDIPEGYSVSREKKERFSLILESASTNQTSMYLCASANGGSSYEQYFGPGTRLTVT.